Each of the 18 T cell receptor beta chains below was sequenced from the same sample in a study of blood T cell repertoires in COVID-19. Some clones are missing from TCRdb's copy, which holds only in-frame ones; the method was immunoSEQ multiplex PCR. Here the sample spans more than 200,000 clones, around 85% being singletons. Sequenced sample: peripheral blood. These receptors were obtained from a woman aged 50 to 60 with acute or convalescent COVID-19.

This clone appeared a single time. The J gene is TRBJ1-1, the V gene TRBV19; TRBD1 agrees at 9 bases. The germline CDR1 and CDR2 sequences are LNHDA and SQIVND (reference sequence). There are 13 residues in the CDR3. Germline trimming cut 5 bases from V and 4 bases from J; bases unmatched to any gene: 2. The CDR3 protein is CASSGQGLTEAFF. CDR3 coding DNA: TGTGCCAGTAGTGGACAGGGGCTCACTGAAGCTTTCTTT.

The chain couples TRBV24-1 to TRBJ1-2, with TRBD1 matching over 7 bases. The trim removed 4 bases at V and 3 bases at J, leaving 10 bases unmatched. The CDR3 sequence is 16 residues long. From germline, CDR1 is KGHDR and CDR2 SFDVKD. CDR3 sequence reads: CATSDPAQGTDYGYTF. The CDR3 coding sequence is TGTGCCACCAGTGACCCGGCGCAGGGGACAGACTATGGCTACACCTTC.

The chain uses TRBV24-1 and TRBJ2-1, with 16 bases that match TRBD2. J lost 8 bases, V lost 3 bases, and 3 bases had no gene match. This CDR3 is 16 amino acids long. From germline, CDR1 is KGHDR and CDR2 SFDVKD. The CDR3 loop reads CATSDIGTSGRDEQFF. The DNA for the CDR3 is TGTGCCACCAGTGATATCGGGACTAGCGGGAGGGATGAGCAGTTCTTC.

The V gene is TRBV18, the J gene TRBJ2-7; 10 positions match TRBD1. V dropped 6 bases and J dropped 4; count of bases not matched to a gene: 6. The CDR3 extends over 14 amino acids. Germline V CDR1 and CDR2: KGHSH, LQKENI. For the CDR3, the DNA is TGTGCCAGCTCCTCAGGACAGGGGGTATACGAGCAGTACTTC. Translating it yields CASSSGQGVYEQYF.

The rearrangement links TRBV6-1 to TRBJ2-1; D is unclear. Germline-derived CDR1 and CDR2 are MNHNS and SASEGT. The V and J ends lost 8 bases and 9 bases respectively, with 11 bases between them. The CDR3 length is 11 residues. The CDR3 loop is CASAVTGEQFF. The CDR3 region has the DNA TGTGCCAGCGCCGTTACCGGTGAGCAGTTCTTC.

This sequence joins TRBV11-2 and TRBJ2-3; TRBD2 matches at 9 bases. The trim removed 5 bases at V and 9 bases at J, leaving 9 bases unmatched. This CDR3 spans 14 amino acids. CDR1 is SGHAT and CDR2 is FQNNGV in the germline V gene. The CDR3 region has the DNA TGTGCCAGCAGCCCGGGACTAGCTCCGGGAACGCAGTATTTT. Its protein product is CASSPGLAPGTQYF.

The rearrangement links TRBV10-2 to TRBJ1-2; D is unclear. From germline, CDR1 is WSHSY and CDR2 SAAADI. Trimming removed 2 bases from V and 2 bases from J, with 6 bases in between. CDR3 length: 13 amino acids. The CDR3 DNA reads TGCGCCAGCAGTGAGGGGCCGAACTATGGCTACACCTTC. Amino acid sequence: CASSEGPNYGYTF.

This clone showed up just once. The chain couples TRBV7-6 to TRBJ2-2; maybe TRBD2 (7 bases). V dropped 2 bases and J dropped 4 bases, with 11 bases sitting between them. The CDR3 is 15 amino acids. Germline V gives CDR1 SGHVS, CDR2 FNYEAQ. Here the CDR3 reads CASSLRGGTTGELFF. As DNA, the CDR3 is TGTGCCAGCAGCTTAAGGGGGGGGACCACCGGGGAGCTGTTTTTT.

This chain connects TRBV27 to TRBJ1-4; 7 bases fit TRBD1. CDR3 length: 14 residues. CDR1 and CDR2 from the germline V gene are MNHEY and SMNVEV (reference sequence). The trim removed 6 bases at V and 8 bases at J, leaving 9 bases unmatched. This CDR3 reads CASSLTGAGEKLFF. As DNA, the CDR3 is TGTGCCAGCAGCTTAACAGGGGCCGGGGAAAAACTGTTTTTT. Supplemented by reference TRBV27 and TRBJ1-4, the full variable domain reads EAQVTQNPRYLITVTGKKLTVTCSQNMNHEYMSWYRQDPGLGLRQIYYSMNVEVTDKGDVPEGYKVSRKEKRNFPLILESPSPNQTSLYFCASSLTGAGEKLFFGSGTQLSVL.

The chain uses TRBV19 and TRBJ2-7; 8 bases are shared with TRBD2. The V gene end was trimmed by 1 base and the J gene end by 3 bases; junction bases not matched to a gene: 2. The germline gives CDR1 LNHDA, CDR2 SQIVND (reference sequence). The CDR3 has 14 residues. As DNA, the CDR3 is TGTGCCAGTAGTATAGGAGCGGGGGACTACGAGCAGTACTTC. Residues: CASSIGAGDYEQYF.

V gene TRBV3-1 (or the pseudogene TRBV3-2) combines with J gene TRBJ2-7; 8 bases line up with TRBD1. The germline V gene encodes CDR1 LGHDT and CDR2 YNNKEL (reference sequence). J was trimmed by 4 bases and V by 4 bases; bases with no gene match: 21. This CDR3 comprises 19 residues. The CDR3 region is CASSLGGQGLDQSWYEQYF. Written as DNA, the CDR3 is TGTGCCAGCAGCCTCGGCGGACAGGGCCTAGATCAAAGTTGGTACGAGCAGTACTTC.

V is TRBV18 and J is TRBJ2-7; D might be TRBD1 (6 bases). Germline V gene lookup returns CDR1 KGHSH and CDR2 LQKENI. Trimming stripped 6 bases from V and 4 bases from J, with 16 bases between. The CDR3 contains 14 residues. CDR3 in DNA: TGTGCCAGCTCTCCGGCGACAGGTCGGTACGAGCAGTACTTC. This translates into CASSPATGRYEQYF.

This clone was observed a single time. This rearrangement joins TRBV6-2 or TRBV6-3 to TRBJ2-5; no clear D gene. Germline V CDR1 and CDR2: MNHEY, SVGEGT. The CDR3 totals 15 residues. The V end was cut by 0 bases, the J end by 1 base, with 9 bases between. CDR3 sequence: CASSYSFVVQETQYF. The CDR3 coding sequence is TGTGCCAGCAGTTACTCGTTCGTCGTCCAAGAGACCCAGTACTTC.

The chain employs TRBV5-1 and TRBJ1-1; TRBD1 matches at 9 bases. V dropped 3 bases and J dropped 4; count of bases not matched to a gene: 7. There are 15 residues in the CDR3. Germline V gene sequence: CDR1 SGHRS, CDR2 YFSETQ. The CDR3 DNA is TGCGCCAGCAGCTCACAGGGGGCCTCGGGCACTGAAGCTTTCTTT. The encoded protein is CASSSQGASGTEAFF.

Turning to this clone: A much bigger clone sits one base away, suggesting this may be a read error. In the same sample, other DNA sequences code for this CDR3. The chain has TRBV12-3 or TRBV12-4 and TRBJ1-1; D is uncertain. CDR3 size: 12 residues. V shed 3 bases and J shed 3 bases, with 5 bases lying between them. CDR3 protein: CASSFSDTEAFF. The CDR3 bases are TGTGCCAGCAGTTTCTCTGACACTGAAGCTTTCTTT.

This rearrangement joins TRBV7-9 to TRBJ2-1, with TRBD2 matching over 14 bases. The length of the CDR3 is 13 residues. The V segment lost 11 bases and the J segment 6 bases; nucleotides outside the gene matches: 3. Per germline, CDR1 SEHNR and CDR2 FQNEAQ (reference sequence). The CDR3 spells CAGGLAGVNEQFF. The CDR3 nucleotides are TGTGCCGGGGGACTAGCGGGGGTCAATGAGCAGTTCTTC.

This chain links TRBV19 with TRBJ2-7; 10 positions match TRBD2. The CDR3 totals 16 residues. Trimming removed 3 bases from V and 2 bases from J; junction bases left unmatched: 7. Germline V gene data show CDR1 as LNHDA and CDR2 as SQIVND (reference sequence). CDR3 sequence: CASSILAGVRPYEQYF. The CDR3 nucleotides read TGTGCCAGTAGTATCCTAGCGGGAGTACGGCCCTACGAGCAGTACTTC. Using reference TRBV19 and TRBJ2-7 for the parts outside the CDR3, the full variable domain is DGGITQSPKYLFRKEGQNVTLSCEQNLNHDAMYWYRQDPGQGLRLIYYSQIVNDFQKGDIAEGYSVSREKKESFPLTVTSAQKNPTAFYLCASSILAGVRPYEQYFGPGTRLTVT.

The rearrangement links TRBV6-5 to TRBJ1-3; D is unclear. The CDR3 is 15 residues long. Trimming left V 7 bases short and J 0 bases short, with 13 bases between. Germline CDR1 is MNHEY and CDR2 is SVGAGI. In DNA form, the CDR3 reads TGTGCCAGCATCTTCGGTCCAAACTCTGGAAACACCATATATTTT. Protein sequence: CASIFGPNSGNTIYF.